Listed below are T cell receptor beta chains from one sample, sequenced in a study of T cells in Graves' hyperthyroidism and ophthalmopathy. Each CDR3 protein is one row after TCRdb ran MiXCR on the multiplex PCR reads. The sample holds some 560,000 distinct CDR3 sequences, around 15% seen once. Input material: blood. The receptors here all came from a woman aged 40-49 years with Graves' hyperthyroidism. Both conserved end residues are part of each CDR3. The D gene is left open where the match is weak. Size tells how often a clone was seen (once, few, many) or the class of an expanded clone, and some rows leave it out.

TRBD2 TRBJ2-7 TRBV28 . TGTGCCAGCAGAGTAGGGGCGGGAGGGCCCGGTGAGCAGTACTTC CASRVGAGGPGEQYF
. TRBJ1-6 TRBV2 many TGTGCCAGCAGAGTACAGGATTCACCCCTCCACTTT CASRVQDSPLHF
TRBD2 TRBJ2-1 TRBV19 . TGTGCCAGTAGTATCGGGGCGGGAGGATCCTACAATGAGCAGTTCTTC CASSIGAGGSYNEQFF
. TRBJ2-1 TRBV5-1 many TGCGCCAGCAGCGGACAGAGCGGGTCCTACAATGAGCAGTTCTTC CASSGQSGSYNEQFF
. TRBJ1-1 TRBV5-1 many TGCGCCAGCAGCTTGAGTGGGGGGCAGGACACTGAAGCTTTCTTT CASSLSGGQDTEAFF
. TRBJ2-1 TRBV18 . TGTGCCAGCTCACCCAACTTGGATGAGCAGTTCTTC CASSPNLDEQFF
. TRBJ2-2 TRBV7-2 many TGTGCCAGCAGCTTTTCGACTTTTAACACCGGGGAGCTGTTTTTT CASSFSTFNTGELFF
. TRBJ1-2 TRBV29-1 few TGCAGCGTTCAATCGGGGCAGTTGTTCACCTTC CSVQSGQLFTF
TRBD1 TRBJ2-7 TRBV6-2/TRBV6-3 many TGTGCCAGCAGACCAAGAGAGGGACAGGGGTCCTACGAGCAGTACTTC CASRPREGQGSYEQYF
. TRBJ1-4 TRBV27 many TGTGCCAGCAAGGCGTTACAGCTTAATGAAAAACTGTTTTTT CASKALQLNEKLFF
TRBD1 TRBJ2-1 TRBV12-3/TRBV12-4 . TGTGCCAGCAGTTTTGTCGGGACAGGGACCAACAATGAGCAGTTCTTC CASSFVGTGTNNEQFF
. TRBJ2-6 TRBV7-2 few TGTGCCAGCAGCATGCACTCTGGGGCCAACGTCCTGACTTTC CASSMHSGANVLTF
TRBD1 TRBJ1-2 TRBV29-1 many TGCAGCGTGGCCAGACAGGGGAACGGCTATGGCTACACCTTC CSVARQGNGYGYTF
. TRBJ1-6 TRBV19 few TGTGCCAGTGCACAGGTCACGCGGAATTCACCCCTCCACTTT CASAQVTRNSPLHF
TRBD2 TRBJ2-3 TRBV29-1 . TGCAGCGTTTGTGAACTAGCGGGAGTTTCAGATACGCAGTATTTT CSVCELAGVSDTQYF
. TRBJ1-1 TRBV11-2 . TGTGCCAGCAGCTTCGGGACCGTTATGAACACTGAAGCTTTCTTT CASSFGTVMNTEAFF
TRBD2 TRBJ2-7 TRBV20-1 many TGCAGTGCGCGGGAGGGTCGTGAGCAGTACTTC CSAREGREQYF
. TRBJ2-1 TRBV11-2 many TGTGCCAGCAGCTTGGGACGACACAATGAGCAGTTCTTC CASSLGRHNEQFF
. TRBJ1-1 TRBV30 few TGTGCCTGGATTCGACAGTGGCCGAACACTGAAGCTTTCTTT CAWIRQWPNTEAFF
. TRBJ2-1 TRBV6-1 few TGTGCCACTACAGACATTGACAATGAGCAGTTCTTC CATTDIDNEQFF
TRBD2 TRBJ2-1 TRBV3-1 many TGTGCCAGCAGCCAAGGAGCGGGGCACAATGAGCAGTTCTTC CASSQGAGHNEQFF
. TRBJ1-1 TRBV7-8 . TGTGCCAGCAGCCCAATAGACAGGAACACTGAAGCTTTCTTT CASSPIDRNTEAFF